This passage covers 26 T cell receptor beta chains from one sample sequenced in a study of blood T cell repertoires in COVID-19. Method: immunoSEQ multiplex PCR; TCRdb's copy keeps in-frame clones and lacks some. There are hundreds of thousands of clones in the sample; 80% to 90% occur only once, and about 1.6% lies in the top ten. The sequenced material came from PBMCs or T cells enriched from blood (not recorded which). The receptors here all came from a man aged 35-49 years who had recovered from COVID-19.

The rearrangement joins TRBV27 to TRBJ2-1, with TRBD2 matching 8 bases. With 0 bases clipped from V and 2 bases from J, the junction kept 3 bases outside the gene matches. CDR1 is MNHEY and CDR2 is SMNVEV in the germline V gene (reference sequence). The length of the CDR3 is 16 residues. The CDR3 DNA is TGTGCCAGCAGTTTATCCGCGGGAGGCACCTACAATGAGCAGTTCTTC. This codes for CASSLSAGGTYNEQFF.

As DNA, the CDR3 is TGTGCCAGCAGTTCTGAGAGGACTGCTAAAGGCTACACCTTC. The encoded protein is CASSSERTAKGYTF. The chain is built from TRBV28 and TRBJ1-2; D is unclear. The CDR3 runs to 14 residues. V was clipped by 4 bases and J by 8 bases, with 17 bases between them. Germline V CDR1 and CDR2: MDHEN, SYDVKM.

V and J are TRBV7-6 and TRBJ1-4; D remains unclear. Per the germline V gene, CDR1 is SGHVS and CDR2 is FNYEAQ. The CDR3 consists of 14 residues. Deletions cut 1 base from V and 1 base from J, with 4 bases between. CDR3 residues: CASSLDRTNEKLFF. The CDR3 nucleotides read TGTGCCAGCAGCTTAGACAGAACTAATGAAAAACTGTTTTTT.

This chain connects TRBV28 to TRBJ2-5; weak D call: TRBD2 (5 bases). V lost 2 bases and J lost 3, with 13 bases in between. Germline lookup yields CDR1 MDHEN and CDR2 SYDVKM. CDR3 length: 15 amino acids. The CDR3 coding sequence is TGTGCCAGCAGTTTAGTGGCTAGCAGCAAAGAGACCCAGTACTTC. Encoded protein: CASSLVASSKETQYF. The entire variable domain, with the rest obtained from reference TRBV28 and TRBJ2-5, is as follows: DVKVTQSSRYLVKRTGEKVFLECVQDMDHENMFWYRQDPGLGLRLIYFSYDVKMKEKGDIPEGYSVSREKKERFSLILESASTNQTSMYLCASSLVASSKETQYFGPGTRLLVL.

V gene TRBV10-3 combines with J gene TRBJ2-1; D possibly corresponds to TRBD2 (6 bases). Germline CDR1 reads ENHRY; CDR2 reads SYGVKD. V lost 7 bases, J lost 6 bases, and 13 bases lay in between. This CDR3 has 13 residues. The CDR3 loop reads CAIMGAGTNEQFF. The CDR3, as DNA: TGTGCCATCATGGGCGCGGGAACCAATGAGCAGTTCTTC.

V is TRBV11-2 and J is TRBJ1-6, with D uncertain. In germline, CDR1 is SGHAT, CDR2 FQNNGV. The CDR3 spans 15 residues. Deletions cut 2 bases from V and 6 bases from J, with 11 bases between. The CDR3 sequence is CASSLSSDSNSPLHF. The CDR3 DNA follows: TGTGCCAGCAGCTTAAGTTCAGACTCTAATTCACCCCTCCACTTT.

The chain has TRBV27 and TRBJ1-5; maybe TRBD1 (5 bases). From germline, CDR1 is MNHEY and CDR2 SMNVEV (reference sequence). Trimming cost V 0 bases and J 6 bases, with 15 bases left between them. This CDR3 spans 16 amino acids. This CDR3 is CASSLSGQGAGQPQHF. In nucleotides, the CDR3 is TGTGCCAGCAGTTTATCGGGGCAGGGCGCAGGTCAGCCCCAGCATTTT.

The V and J genes are TRBV12-5 and TRBJ1-2; no clear D. The CDR3 length is 16 residues. V lost 0 bases, J lost 4 bases, and 15 bases lay in between. Germline values: CDR1 LGHNT, CDR2 FRNRAP. In nucleotides, the CDR3 is TGTGCTAGTGGTTTGGTACTACCGACCGGGAGCTATGGCTACACCTTC. Its protein is CASGLVLPTGSYGYTF.

This chain links TRBV3-1 (or the pseudogene TRBV3-2) with TRBJ2-5; 7 bases match TRBD1. This CDR3 comprises 14 residues. Trimming at V came to 1 base and at J to 5 bases, leaving 4 bases not matched to a gene. CDR1 and CDR2 from the germline V gene are LGHDT and YNNKEL (reference sequence). DNA for the CDR3: TGTGCCAGCAGCCAAGGGGGCAGGGGGGAGACCCAGTACTTC. Translated, it gives CASSQGGRGETQYF.

This chain connects TRBV6-9 to TRBJ1-2; unclear D gene. CDR1 MNHGY and CDR2 SVAAGI come from the germline V gene. V lost 5 bases, J lost 3 bases, and 16 bases lay in between. The CDR3 is made up of 15 amino acids. CDR3 region: CASSAHLSCDYGYTF. In DNA, the CDR3 is TGTGCCAGCAGTGCTCATTTATCTTGCGACTATGGCTACACCTTC.

This chain uses TRBV28 with TRBJ2-7; no reliable D call. Germline CDR1 MDHEN, CDR2 SYDVKM. This CDR3 contains 12 residues. The V gene lost 4 bases and the J gene lost 2 bases, with 6 bases spanning the gap. For the CDR3, the DNA is TGTGCCAGCAGTTATTTAACCTACGAGCAGTACTTC. This gives the protein CASSYLTYEQYF.

This sequence joins TRBV5-8 and TRBJ1-2, with unresolved D. Per germline, CDR1 SGHTS and CDR2 YDEGEE. The CDR3 extends over 13 amino acids. The V gene lost 4 bases and the J gene lost 4 bases, with 11 bases spanning the gap. CDR3: CASSLGLPYGYTF. The CDR3 DNA reads TGTGCCAGCAGCCTTGGACTCCCCTATGGCTACACCTTC.

The rearrangement joins TRBV29-1 to TRBJ2-2, with D possibly TRBD1 on 5 matching bases. Looked up from germline, CDR1 is SQVTM and CDR2 is ANQGSEA. V lost 4 bases and J lost 1, with 16 bases in between. This CDR3 is 16 amino acids long. CDR3 DNA: TGCAGCGTTGGTCTGTTCAGGACAAAGAACACCGGGGAGCTGTTTTTT. Translation: CSVGLFRTKNTGELFF.

J is TRBJ2-7 and V is TRBV28; 12 bases map to TRBD2. Germline V lookup: CDR1 MDHEN, CDR2 SYDVKM. Trimming at V came to 6 bases and at J to 4 bases, leaving 10 bases not matched to a gene. CDR3 size: 16 residues. CDR3 coding DNA: TGTGCCAGCAGCATACGTCTACTAGCGGGAGGTTACGAGCAGTACTTC. Protein: CASSIRLLAGGYEQYF.

This sequence joins TRBV11-1 and TRBJ2-1, with D perhaps TRBD2 (8 bases). Germline CDR1 SGHAT, CDR2 FQDESV (reference sequence). The CDR3 totals 16 residues. V was trimmed by 7 bases and J by 1 base, leaving 17 bases between them. This chain's CDR3 is CASTGGSGISYNEQFF. Here the CDR3 DNA reads TGTGCCAGCACAGGGGGTAGCGGGATTTCCTACAATGAGCAGTTCTTC.

The V gene is TRBV19, the J gene TRBJ1-2; 7 nucleotides agree with TRBD1. Trimming took 3 bases from V and 7 from J; bases not matched to a gene: 11. Per the germline V gene, CDR1 is LNHDA and CDR2 is SQIVND (reference sequence). This CDR3 comprises 15 residues. The CDR3 is CASSIPGQTIGGYTF. The CDR3 DNA reads TGTGCCAGTAGTATCCCGGGACAGACTATCGGTGGCTACACCTTC.

This rearrangement joins TRBV7-2 to TRBJ1-1; TRBD1 is a possible D gene (6 bases). This CDR3 contains 15 residues. Germline values: CDR1 SGHTA, CDR2 FQGNSA. V was clipped by 0 bases and J by 0 bases, with 8 bases between them. The CDR3 protein is CASSLAQGLNTEAFF. DNA of the CDR3: TGTGCCAGCAGCTTAGCACAGGGCCTGAACACTGAAGCTTTCTTT. Complete variable domain (other parts from reference TRBV7-2 and TRBJ1-1): GAGVSQSPSNKVTEKGKDVELRCDPISGHTALYWYRQSLGQGLEFLIYFQGNSAPDKSGLPSDRFSAERTGGSVSTLTIQRTQQEDSAVYLCASSLAQGLNTEAFFGQGTRLTVV.

The rearrangement links TRBV2 to TRBJ1-2; D is possibly TRBD1 (5 bases). With 4 bases removed from V and 4 bases from J, the gap between germline ends came to 7 bases. CDR1 and CDR2 from the germline V gene are SNHLY and FYNNEI. The CDR3 spans 12 residues. CDR3 amino acids: CASSGGGYGYTF. CDR3 bases: TGTGCCAGCAGTGGGGGGGGCTATGGCTACACCTTC.

V is TRBV3-1 (or the pseudogene TRBV3-2) and J is TRBJ2-1; D is uncertain. V was trimmed by 4 bases and J by 4 bases, leaving 8 bases between them. Germline CDR1 LGHDT, CDR2 YNNKEL (reference sequence). The CDR3 covers 13 residues. CDR3 amino acids: CASSPPGYNEQFF. CDR3 nucleotide sequence: TGTGCCAGCAGCCCCCCCGGGTACAATGAGCAGTTCTTC.

The chain combines TRBV4-1 with TRBJ2-7; D may be TRBD1 (5 bases). This CDR3 spans 15 amino acids. CDR1 is MGHRA and CDR2 is YSYEKL in the germline V gene. The V gene lost 0 bases and the J gene lost 3 bases, with 12 bases spanning the gap. The CDR3 protein is CASSQERQSDYEQYF. CDR3 bases: TGCGCCAGCAGCCAAGAACGACAGTCCGACTACGAGCAGTACTTC.

CDR3 in DNA: TGTGCCAGCAGCGCAAGACAGGGGGGACTGCAAGAGACCCAGTACTTC. Translation gives CASSARQGGLQETQYF. The chain recombines TRBV5-4 with TRBJ2-5; TRBD1 matches at 9 bases. Germline V gene lookup returns CDR1 SGHNT and CDR2 YYREEE (reference sequence). V gave up 4 bases and J gave up 2 bases; unmatched junction bases: 9. The CDR3 consists of 16 residues.

The chain carries TRBV6-2 or TRBV6-3 and TRBJ1-3, with a possible D match to TRBD1 (5 bases). This CDR3 region has 15 residues. Germline V lookup: CDR1 MNHEY, CDR2 SVGEGT. Trimming removed 6 bases from V and 1 base from J, with 13 bases in between. The CDR3 region is CASSRQSRSGNTIYF. The CDR3 DNA is TGTGCCAGCAGCCGACAGAGCCGGTCTGGAAACACCATATATTTT.

The rearrangement links TRBV5-5 to TRBJ2-5; tentative D call: TRBD2 (6 bases). The V end lost 3 bases, the J end lost 4 bases, and 13 bases lay between the germline ends. This CDR3 is built from 14 residues. Germline V gene lookup returns CDR1 SGHKS and CDR2 YYEKEE (reference sequence). CDR3 protein: CASSWMEGRETQYF. The CDR3 nucleotides are TGTGCCAGCAGCTGGATGGAGGGACGAGAGACCCAGTACTTC.

This clone was counted between two and nine times. The same CDR3 arises from other DNA sequences in this sample as well. The V call is TRBV7-2, the J call TRBJ1-1; a possible D gene is TRBD1 (6 bases). The germline V gene encodes CDR1 SGHTA and CDR2 FQGNSA. Trimming removed 2 bases at V and 1 base at J, with 8 bases between. The CDR3 has 14 residues. CDR3 amino acids: CASSLTGTNTEAFF. CDR3 DNA: TGTGCCAGCAGCTTAACAGGGACGAACACTGAAGCTTTCTTT.

A note on this clone: This sample includes further DNA sequences coding for the same CDR3. The chain employs TRBV5-1 and TRBJ2-7; 7 bases are shared with TRBD1. J lost 4 bases, V lost 1 base, and 2 bases had no gene match. The CDR3 covers 13 residues. CDR1 and CDR2 from the germline V gene are SGHRS and YFSETQ. In nucleotides, the CDR3 is TGCGCCAGCAGCTTGAGACAGGGATACGAGCAGTACTTC. Its protein is CASSLRQGYEQYF. The full variable domain, with the rest looked up from reference TRBV5-1 and TRBJ2-7, is KAGVTQTPRYLIKTRGQQVTLSCSPISGHRSVSWYQQTPGQGLQFLFEYFSETQRNKGNFPGRFSGRQFSNSRSEMNVSTLELGDSALYLCASSLRQGYEQYFGPGTRLTVT.

This clone was seen once. The chain carries TRBV30 and TRBJ1-5; no firm D call. This CDR3 spans 16 amino acids. Trimming shortened V by 4 bases and J by 5 bases, and 21 bases separated the two germline ends. Germline loops: CDR1 GTSNPN, CDR2 SVGIG (reference sequence). The CDR3 DNA reads TGTGCCTGGACCCCCCCCCGCGGCAGCAGTTATCAGCCCCAGCATTTT. Its translation is CAWTPPRGSSYQPQHF. The variable domain in full, completed from reference TRBV30 and TRBJ1-5, reads SQTIHQWPATLVQPVGSPLSLECTVEGTSNPNLYWYRQAAGRGLQLLFYSVGIGQISSEVPQNLSASRPQDRQFILSSKKLLLSDSGFYLCAWTPPRGSSYQPQHFGDGTRLSIL.